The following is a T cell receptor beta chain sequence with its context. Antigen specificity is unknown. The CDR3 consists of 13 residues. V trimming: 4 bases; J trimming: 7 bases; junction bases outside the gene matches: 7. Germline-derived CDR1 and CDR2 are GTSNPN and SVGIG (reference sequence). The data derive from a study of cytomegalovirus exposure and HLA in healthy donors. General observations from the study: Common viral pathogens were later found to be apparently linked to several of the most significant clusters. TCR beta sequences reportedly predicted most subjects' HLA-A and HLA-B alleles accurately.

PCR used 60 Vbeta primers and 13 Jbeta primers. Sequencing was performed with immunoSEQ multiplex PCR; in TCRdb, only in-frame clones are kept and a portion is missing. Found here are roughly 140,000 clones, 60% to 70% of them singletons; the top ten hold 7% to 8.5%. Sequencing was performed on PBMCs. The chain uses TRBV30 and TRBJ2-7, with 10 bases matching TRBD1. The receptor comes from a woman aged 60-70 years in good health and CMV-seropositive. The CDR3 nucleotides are TGTGCCTGGAAAAGACAGGGGGCGCGAGAGCAGTACTTC. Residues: CAWKRQGAREQYF.